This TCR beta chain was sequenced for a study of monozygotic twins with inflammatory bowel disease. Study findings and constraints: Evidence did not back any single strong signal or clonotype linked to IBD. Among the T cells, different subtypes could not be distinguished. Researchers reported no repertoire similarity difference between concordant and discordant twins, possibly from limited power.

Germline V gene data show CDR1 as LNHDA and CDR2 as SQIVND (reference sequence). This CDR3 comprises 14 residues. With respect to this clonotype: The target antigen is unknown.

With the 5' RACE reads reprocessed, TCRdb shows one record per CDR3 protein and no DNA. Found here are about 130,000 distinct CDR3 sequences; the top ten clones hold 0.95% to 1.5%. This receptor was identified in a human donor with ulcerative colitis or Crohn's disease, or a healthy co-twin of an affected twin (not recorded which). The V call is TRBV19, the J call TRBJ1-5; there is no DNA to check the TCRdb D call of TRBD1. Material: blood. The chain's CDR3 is CASRAQGSNQPQHF.